This TCR beta chain is drawn from a study of radiation and T cells in renal cell carcinoma. Trimming removed 1 base from V and 0 bases from J, with 10 bases in between. Looked up from germline, CDR1 is SGHTA and CDR2 is FQGNSA. The CDR3 is 16 residues long. The time point here: blood 4 weeks post-SBRT, at nephrectomy. Treatment described: 15 Gy SBRT to primary tumor, nephrectomy 4 weeks later. Repertoires were generated with immunoSEQ multiplex PCR, while TCRdb's copy carries only in-frame clones and drops some. Seen here are over 90,000 clones, 70% to 85% observed once, and the top ten hold approximately 7.7%.

The sample in question was blood, obtained from a patient whose treatment included radiotherapy and nephrectomy. V and J are TRBV7-2 and TRBJ2-4, with D hard to call. This receptor was taken from a man between 60 and 75 years old with renal cell carcinoma. CDR3 nucleotide sequence: TGTGCCAGCAGCTTAGTGGTGGGAATAGCCAAAAACATTCAGTACTTC. This gives the protein CASSLVVGIAKNIQYF.